This T cell receptor beta chain is drawn from a study of T-cell reconstitution after alpha-beta-depleted transplantation in children. General study results and limits: Certain patients had high TCRbeta diversity at day 60, and it came from recipient T cells and thymic progenitors that survived. Newly produced T cells mostly accounted for T-cell counts and diversity one year post-transplant. Where alpha-beta T cells came from about two months after transplant was reportedly several hundred expanded graft clones.

The CDR3 runs to 15 residues. The germline V gene encodes CDR1 ENHRY and CDR2 SYGVKD. The germline V and J ends were trimmed by 5 bases and 0 bases, with 11 bases remaining between them. Unique molecular identifiers featured in how the TCRbeta library was prepared. TCRdb reprocessed the PCR reads with MiXCR, giving one entry per CDR3 protein. Counted here are some 130,000 distinct CDR3 sequences, 8% to 10% occurring once; the ten biggest clones make up approximately 25%. This clonotype was picked up a small number of times. Its antigen is as yet unknown. The TCR was taken from a girl in the first two years of life who had a stem cell transplant for combined immunodeficiency, so the T cells may come from the graft donor. V is TRBV10-3 and J is TRBJ2-4; D could derive from TRBD1 or TRBD2 (5 bases each). The source material was PBMCs, mostly from graft donor cells, sampled 180 days after TCRalphabeta/CD19-depleted stem cell transplant. The CDR3 DNA reads TGTGCCATCAGTTCCGGGACCCTAGCCAAAAACATTCAGTACTTC. As protein: CAISSGTLAKNIQYF.